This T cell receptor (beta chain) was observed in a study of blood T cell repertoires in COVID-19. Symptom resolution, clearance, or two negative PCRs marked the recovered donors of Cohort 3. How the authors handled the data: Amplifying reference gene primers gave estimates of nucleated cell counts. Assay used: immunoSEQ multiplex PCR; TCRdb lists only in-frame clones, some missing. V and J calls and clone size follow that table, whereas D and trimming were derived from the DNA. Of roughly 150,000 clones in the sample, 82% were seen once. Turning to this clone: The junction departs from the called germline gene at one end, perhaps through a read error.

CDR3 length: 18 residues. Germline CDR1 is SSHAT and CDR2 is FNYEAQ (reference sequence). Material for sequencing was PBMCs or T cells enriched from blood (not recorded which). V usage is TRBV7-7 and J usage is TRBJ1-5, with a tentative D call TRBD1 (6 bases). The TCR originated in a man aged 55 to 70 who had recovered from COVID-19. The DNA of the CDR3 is TGTGCTAGCAGCTTACCGGACAGCAATTCTTATAGCAATCAGCCCCAGCATTTT. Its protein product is CASSLPDSNSYSNQPQHF.